The 11 T cell receptor beta chains below all came from one sample that was sequenced in a study of blood T cell repertoires in COVID-19. The table came from immunoSEQ multiplex PCR; TCRdb's copy has only in-frame clones and leaves some out. The sample consists of roughly 280,000 clones, 85% to 90% of them appearing once. The material sequenced was PBMCs or T cells enriched from blood (not recorded which). The receptors were sampled from a woman in her fifties or sixties who had recovered from COVID-19.

V gene TRBV5-8 combines with J gene TRBJ1-2; D ambiguous. Looked up from germline, CDR1 is SGHTS and CDR2 is YDEGEE. Trimming took off 0 bases at V and 2 bases at J, with 11 bases between the two ends. The CDR3 contains 15 residues. The CDR3 DNA is TGTGCCAGCAGCTTGGGAGGTAGCTCGAACTATGGCTACACCTTC. Protein sequence: CASSLGGSSNYGYTF.

The V and J genes are TRBV6-5 and TRBJ1-1; 10 bases are shared with TRBD1. Germline V gene data show CDR1 as MNHEY and CDR2 as SVGAGI. V lost 2 bases to trimming and J lost 5 bases; unmatched junction nucleotides: 2. CDR3 length equals 14 residues. Written as DNA, the CDR3 is TGTGCCAGCAGTTACAAGGACAGGGGGACTGAAGCTTTCTTT. Translating gives CASSYKDRGTEAFF.

This clone was seen more than once but under ten times. The chain joins TRBV11-2 to TRBJ2-1; 11 positions agree with TRBD2. Germline lookup yields CDR1 SGHAT and CDR2 FQNNGV. The CDR3 consists of 15 residues. V shed 6 bases, J shed 2 bases, and the junction held 3 bases outside the gene matches. The DNA of the CDR3 is TGTGCCAGCAGGTCTAGCGGGGGGCCCTACAATGAGCAGTTCTTC. Residues: CASRSSGGPYNEQFF. Full variable domain (missing parts from reference TRBV11-2 and TRBJ2-1): EAGVAQSPRYKIIEKRQSVAFWCNPISGHATLYWYQQILGQGPKLLIQFQNNGVVDDSQLPKDRFSAERLKGVDSTLKIQPAKLEDSAVYLCASRSSGGPYNEQFFGPGTRLTVL.

The DNA of the CDR3 is TGTGCCAGTAGTACCGGGACAGGGGGCATTAGCACCCTCCACTTT. Translated: CASSTGTGGISTLHF. The chain recombines TRBV19 with TRBJ1-6, with 12 bases identical to TRBD1. The CDR3 contains 15 residues. Germline CDR1 and CDR2: LNHDA and SQIVND (reference sequence). Germline trimming cut 4 bases from V and 14 bases from J; bases unmatched to any gene: 9.

The chain carries TRBV29-1 and TRBJ2-1; 8 bases are a match to TRBD2. This CDR3 is built from 16 residues. CDR1 is SQVTM and CDR2 is ANQGSEA in the germline V gene. V lost 3 bases to trimming and J lost 0 bases; unmatched junction nucleotides: 7. CDR3 protein: CSVDEWLAGSYNEQFF. The CDR3 coding sequence is TGCAGCGTTGATGAATGGCTAGCGGGCTCCTACAATGAGCAGTTCTTC.

The rearrangement uses TRBV11-2 and TRBJ1-2; TRBD1 is a possible D gene (6 bases). The germline V and J ends were trimmed by 1 base and 2 bases, with 17 bases remaining between them. CDR3 length: 17 amino acids. CDR1 and CDR2 (germline): SGHAT, FQNNGV. This CDR3 reads CASSLAFRVRGNYGYTF. CDR3 nucleotides: TGTGCCAGCAGCTTAGCCTTTCGGGTCAGGGGCAACTATGGCTACACCTTC.

This clone has just a few counts. The chain couples TRBV28 to TRBJ2-7; no clear D gene. V lost 3 bases, J lost 2 bases, and 11 bases lay in between. Germline V gene data show CDR1 as MDHEN and CDR2 as SYDVKM. The CDR3 sequence is 14 residues long. The CDR3 region is CASSFLRPPYEQYF. As DNA, the CDR3 is TGTGCCAGCAGTTTTTTGCGGCCCCCCTACGAGCAGTACTTC.

The chain combines TRBV19 with TRBJ1-1; no clear D gene. Germline CDR1 and CDR2: LNHDA and SQIVND (reference sequence). The V end was cut by 4 bases, the J end by 1 base, with 19 bases between. CDR3 length equals 17 residues. CDR3 in amino acids: CASSTPLAAQSNTEAFF. The DNA of the CDR3 is TGTGCCAGTAGTACTCCACTTGCGGCCCAGTCGAACACTGAAGCTTTCTTT. Supplemented by reference TRBV19 and TRBJ1-1, the full variable domain reads DGGITQSPKYLFRKEGQNVTLSCEQNLNHDAMYWYRQDPGQGLRLIYYSQIVNDFQKGDIAEGYSVSREKKESFPLTVTSAQKNPTAFYLCASSTPLAAQSNTEAFFGQGTRLTVV.

The chain combines TRBV9 with TRBJ2-7; perhaps TRBD1 as D (6 bases). The V gene lost 4 bases and the J gene lost 2 bases, with 7 bases spanning the gap. The CDR3 covers 12 residues. Germline values: CDR1 SGDLS, CDR2 YYNGEE. The CDR3 sequence: CASSRTAYEQYF. Here the CDR3 DNA reads TGTGCCAGCAGCAGGACAGCCTACGAGCAGTACTTC.

The chain uses TRBV19 and TRBJ2-3, with TRBD1 identical over 9 bases. V lost 7 bases and J lost 1; bases outside the gene matches: 9. The CDR3 sequence is 16 residues long. Germline V CDR1 and CDR2: LNHDA, SQIVND (reference sequence). CDR3 nucleotide sequence: TGTGCCAGTACCTCAACAGGGGGCGTTGGCACAGATACGCAGTATTTT. Translated, it gives CASTSTGGVGTDTQYF.

This sequence joins TRBV5-4 and TRBJ2-3; 14 bases match TRBD2. The germline V gene has CDR1 SGHNT and CDR2 YYREEE (reference sequence). The CDR3 runs 16 residues. J was trimmed by 5 bases and V by 4 bases; bases with no gene match: 6. In DNA, the CDR3 is TGTGCCAGCAGCGGGACTAGCGGGGGCCCGAGAGATACGCAGTATTTT. Protein product: CASSGTSGGPRDTQYF. Using reference TRBV5-4 and TRBJ2-3 for the parts outside the CDR3, the full variable domain is ETGVTQSPTHLIKTRGQQVTLRCSSQSGHNTVSWYQQALGQGPQFIFQYYREEENGRGNFPPRFSGLQFPNYSSELNVNALELDDSALYLCASSGTSGGPRDTQYFGPGTRLTVL.